Listed below are T cell receptor beta chains from one sample, sequenced in a study of T cells of healthy individuals. TCRdb re-called the 5' RACE reads through MiXCR, storing one row per CDR3 protein. The sample lists nearly 100,000 distinct CDR3 sequences; approximately 15% were seen once. The receptors shown here come from a human donor in good health. Each CDR3 is given with its conserved first and last residue. Clone size is not always given. Where it is, it says once, few, many or a class for expanded clones.

>few|TRBV7-8|TRBJ2-1
CASSRDRVREQFF
>few|TRBV29-1|TRBJ2-3
CSVGVRVGTDTQYF
>.|TRBV7-2|TRBJ1-2
CASSHTNGYTF
>many|TRBV15|TRBJ1-4
CATRQGPNEKLFF
>.|TRBV27|TRBJ2-5
CASSPPAEETQYF
>.|TRBV11-2|TRBJ2-1
CASSYGTISGRNEQFF
>many|TRBV9|TRBJ2-7
CASSGGTSYEQYF
>.|TRBV7-2|TRBJ2-1
CASSLALTGIYNEQFF
>many|TRBV28|TRBJ2-7
CASSLTQAYEQYF
>many|TRBV11-2|TRBJ1-1
CASSLDRVATEAFF
>.|TRBV24-1|TRBJ1-1
CATSGGGEAFF
>few|TRBV13|TRBJ1-1
CASGSRGTEAFF
>many|TRBV12-3/TRBV12-4|TRBJ2-5
CASSLRFRETQYF
>few|TRBV18|TRBJ2-2
CASSPGAGGLRTGELFF
>few|TRBV5-6|TRBJ1-2
CASSLVTVYGYTF
>.|TRBV6-2/TRBV6-3|TRBJ2-6
CASNLAGGSGANVLTF